A selection of T cell receptor beta chains follows, all from one sample in a study of early T cells in non-severe SARS-CoV-2 infection. One entry per CDR3 protein, called by TCRdb with MiXCR from the 5' RACE reads. The sample includes about 100,000 distinct CDR3 sequences, 11% seen only once; the top ten take roughly 8%. The sample consisted of whole blood. The receptors were gathered from an adult who was a healthcare worker with PCR-confirmed SARS-CoV-2 infection or an uninfected control (not recorded which). CDR3s include the opening cysteine and the closing phenylalanine or tryptophan. The D gene is left open where the match is weak. Clone sizes are given selectively: once, few, many, or a class where the clone is expanded.

abundance | j_gene | v_gene | d_gene | CDR3nt | CDR3aa
NA | TRBJ2-7 | TRBV2 | NA | TGTGCCAGCGGCCCGAGAAACCACGAGCAGTACTTC | CASGPRNHEQYF
many | TRBJ1-1 | TRBV20-1 | NA | TGCAGTGCGTCATTGCCCCCCGGAAGAAACACTGAAGCTTTCTTT | CSASLPPGRNTEAFF
many | TRBJ2-2 | TRBV9 | TRBD1 | TGTGCCAGCAGCGTAGGAGGGACAGGTGAAGGCGGGGAGCTGTTTTTT | CASSVGGTGEGGELFF
many | TRBJ2-7 | TRBV7-2 | NA | TGTGCCAGCAGCTTATACACCTCCTACGAGCAGTACTTC | CASSLYTSYEQYF
few | TRBJ2-3 | TRBV7-9 | NA | TGTGCCAGCAGCTTAAGTACGGACAGCACAGATACGCAGTATTTT | CASSLSTDSTDTQYF
many | TRBJ2-2 | TRBV2 | NA | TGTGCCAGCAGTGCATTGCGTCCTCTTACCGGGGAGCTGTTTTTT | CASSALRPLTGELFF
NA | TRBJ2-2 | TRBV12-3/TRBV12-4 | TRBD1 | TGTGCCAGCACTCGGGACAGGGGAGGAAGGAACACCGGGGAGCTGTTTTTT | CASTRDRGGRNTGELFF
few | TRBJ2-7 | TRBV7-9 | NA | TGTGCCAGCAGCTTAAAGGTCTGGCCCTACGAGCAGTACTTC | CASSLKVWPYEQYF
many | TRBJ2-5 | TRBV10-3 | NA | TGTGCCATCAGTGATGGGGGCAGGGAGACCCAGTACTTC | CAISDGGRETQYF
few | TRBJ2-7 | TRBV20-1 | NA | TGCAGTGCTAGAGATCCGGGGGCCCCGTTCGTCGAGCAGTACTTC | CSARDPGAPFVEQYF
many | TRBJ2-3 | TRBV9 | TRBD2 | TGTGCCAGCAGCGTAGGTAGCGGGATGGAATCAGATACGCAGTATTTT | CASSVGSGMESDTQYF
many | TRBJ1-5 | TRBV2 | NA | TGTGCCAGCAGTGAATCCGGTGATCAGCCCCAGCATTTT | CASSESGDQPQHF
many | TRBJ2-7 | TRBV10-3 | NA | TGTGCCATCAGCGGGACCTACGAGCAGTACTTC | CAISGTYEQYF
many | TRBJ1-3 | TRBV25-1 | TRBD1 | TGTGCCAGCACTGACAGGGGGGAAGGAAACACCATATATTTT | CASTDRGEGNTIYF
NA | TRBJ2-7 | TRBV9 | NA | TGTGCCAGCAGCGTAGAAGGGCAGGTGGCTGACGAGCAGTACTTC | CASSVEGQVADEQYF
many | TRBJ2-3 | TRBV9 | NA | TGTGCCAGCAGCGTTCTTCCCCAGGGCACAGATACGCAGTATTTT | CASSVLPQGTDTQYF
many | TRBJ2-1 | TRBV20-1 | NA | TGCAGTGCCCTCCCGTACGCCAGCTCCTACAATGAGCAGTTCTTC | CSALPYASSYNEQFF
NA | TRBJ2-7 | TRBV2 | TRBD1 | TGTGCCACCAGACAGGGGTCCTACGAGCAGTACTTC | CATRQGSYEQYF
NA | TRBJ2-7 | TRBV11-1 | TRBD1 | TGTGCCAGCAGCTTGGGACAGCACTACGAGCAGTACTTC | CASSLGQHYEQYF
few | TRBJ2-7 | TRBV19 | NA | TGTGCCAGTAGTATCACGTCCCAGGGGAGCTACGAGCAGTACTTC | CASSITSQGSYEQYF
many | TRBJ2-2 | TRBV12-3/TRBV12-4 | NA | TGTGCCAGCAGTCTCGACAGGACCACCGGGGAGCTGTTTTTT | CASSLDRTTGELFF
few | TRBJ2-1 | TRBV20-1 | TRBD2 | TGCAGTGCTCCCGGGACTAGCTATGAGCAGTTCTTC | CSAPGTSYEQFF
few | TRBJ2-1 | TRBV7-6 | NA | TGTGCCAGCAGCTTTTCCCCTACAGGAGGCGAGCAGTTCTTC | CASSFSPTGGEQFF
many | TRBJ2-4 | TRBV11-3 | TRBD2 | TGTGCCAGCAGCGCCGGGACTAGCGAAAAAAACATTCAGTACTTC | CASSAGTSEKNIQYF
NA | TRBJ1-4 | TRBV12-3/TRBV12-4 | NA | TGTGCCAGCAGTTTGACACAGGGAAAGAGGGAAAAACTGTTTTTT | CASSLTQGKREKLFF
many | TRBJ1-4 | TRBV28 | NA | TGTGCCACCTCCACAACTAATGAAAAACTGTTTTTT | CATSTTNEKLFF
NA | TRBJ1-1 | TRBV7-9 | NA | TGTGCCAGCAGCTTCTTAGGGACTGAAGCTTTCTTT | CASSFLGTEAFF
many | TRBJ2-1 | TRBV12-3/TRBV12-4 | TRBD1 | TGTGCCAGCACCCCCGGGACAGGGTCTTTTGAGCAGTTCTTC | CASTPGTGSFEQFF
many | TRBJ2-7 | TRBV7-2 | NA | TGTGCCAGCAGCTTGTCCGGGACCTACGAGCAGTACTTC | CASSLSGTYEQYF